This TCR beta chain derives from a study of cytomegalovirus exposure and HLA in healthy donors. Overall study results and limits: An Asian-associated ancestry cluster reportedly showed fewer N-insertions than the roughly 600-donor mean in a later analysis. A few CMV-associated chains proved CMV antigen-specific in vitro.

Note on this clone: Its specificity is not known.

This PCR relied on a set of 60 Vbeta primers and 13 Jbeta primers. Sequencing was performed with immunoSEQ multiplex PCR; in TCRdb, only in-frame clones are kept and a portion is missing. In all, the sample yields about 160,000 clones. The clonotype was recovered from a woman aged 55-75 years in good health and CMV-seronegative. Sequencing was performed on PBMCs.

The CDR3 coding sequence is TGTGCTAGTGGTTTCGGGGAGAGGGCCGGGGAGCTGTTTTTT. It specifies CASGFGERAGELFF. This chain uses TRBV12-5 with TRBJ2-2; tentative D call: TRBD2 (5 bases). Trimming removed 3 bases from V and 6 bases from J, with 11 bases in between. Germline lookup yields CDR1 LGHNT and CDR2 FRNRAP. The CDR3 consists of 14 residues.